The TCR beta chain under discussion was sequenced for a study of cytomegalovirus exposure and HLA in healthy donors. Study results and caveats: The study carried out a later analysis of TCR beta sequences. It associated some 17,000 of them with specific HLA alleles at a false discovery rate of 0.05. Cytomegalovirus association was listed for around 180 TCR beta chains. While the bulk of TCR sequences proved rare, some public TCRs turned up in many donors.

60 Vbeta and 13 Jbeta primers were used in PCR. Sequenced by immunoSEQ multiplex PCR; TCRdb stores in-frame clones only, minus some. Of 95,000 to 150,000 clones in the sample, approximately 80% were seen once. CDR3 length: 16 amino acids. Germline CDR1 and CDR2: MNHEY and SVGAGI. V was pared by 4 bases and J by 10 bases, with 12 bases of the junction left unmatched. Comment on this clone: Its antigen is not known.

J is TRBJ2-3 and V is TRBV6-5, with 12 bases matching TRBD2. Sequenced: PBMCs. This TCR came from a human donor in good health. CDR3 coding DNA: TGTGCCAGCAGTTCGCTCGGGACTAGCGGGTCCAGGGCGCAGTATTTT. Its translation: CASSSLGTSGSRAQYF.